Each of the 6 T cell receptor beta chains below was sequenced from the same sample in a study of lung T cells in sarcoidosis with Löfgren's syndrome. TCRdb passed the reads through MiXCR, listing each CDR3 protein once. The sample lists more than 8,000 distinct CDR3 sequences, 20% occurring once. Sequenced input: CD4+ T cells from bronchoalveolar lavage. These receptors were obtained from a human donor with sarcoidosis (Löfgren's syndrome or another form), or a control subject (not recorded which).

By proportion, this clonotype is medium-sized. The DNA of the CDR3 is TGTGCCACAAAACTCATCAGGGGGGAGGATCAGCCCCAGCATTTT. It translates to CATKLIRGEDQPQHF. The chain employs TRBV6-1 and TRBJ1-5, with 7 bases identical to TRBD1. From germline, CDR1 is MNHNS and CDR2 SASEGT. This CDR3 is built from 15 residues. V lost 10 bases to trimming and J lost 5 bases; unmatched junction nucleotides: 14.

This clonotype was seen repeatedly, ten times or more. The V and J genes are TRBV7-2 and TRBJ2-5; 7 bases map to TRBD2. Germline values: CDR1 SGHTA, CDR2 FQGNSA. The CDR3 is 14 amino acids. The ends lost 5 bases at V and 4 bases at J; junction bases unmatched: 7. CDR3 sequence reads: CASSPRLAGETQYF. In DNA form, the CDR3 reads TGTGCCAGCAGCCCAAGACTAGCCGGAGAGACCCAGTACTTC. Variable domain in full (rest from reference TRBV7-2 and TRBJ2-5): GAGVSQSPSNKVTEKGKDVELRCDPISGHTALYWYRQSLGQGLEFLIYFQGNSAPDKSGLPSDRFSAERTGGSVSTLTIQRTQQEDSAVYLCASSPRLAGETQYFGPGTRLLVL.

This clonotype showed up many times. V and J are TRBV20-1 and TRBJ2-7; the match to TRBD1 covers 8 bases. The V and J ends lost 6 bases and 1 base, in that order; junction bases with no gene match: 5. This CDR3 contains 13 residues. CDR1 DFQATT and CDR2 SNEGSKA come from the germline V gene (reference sequence). CDR3 loop: CSARTGLSYEQYF. In DNA, the CDR3 is TGCAGTGCAAGGACAGGGTTATCCTACGAGCAGTACTTC.

This clonotype was observed many times. This chain uses TRBV14 with TRBJ2-3; D not resolved. V was pared by 0 bases and J by 4 bases, with 11 bases between. CDR3 size: 15 residues. The germline V gene has CDR1 SGHDN and CDR2 FVKESK. The CDR3 loop reads CASSQDRSFADTQYF. For the CDR3, the DNA is TGTGCCAGCAGCCAAGACCGTAGTTTCGCAGATACGCAGTATTTT.

By proportion, this clonotype is medium-sized (0.01 to 0.1%). The J gene is TRBJ2-7, the V gene TRBV27, with 7 bases identical to TRBD1. This CDR3 contains 14 residues. Germline V CDR1 and CDR2: MNHEY, SMNVEV (reference sequence). V lost 4 bases to trimming and J lost 1 base; unmatched junction nucleotides: 4. DNA of the CDR3: TGTGCCAGCAGTTCCCCGGACAGGTCCTACGAGCAGTACTTC. Encoded protein: CASSSPDRSYEQYF.

The table lists this clonotype with many counts. V and J are TRBV7-6 and TRBJ2-2; possibly TRBD2 for D (6 bases). The CDR3 extends over 16 amino acids. Germline V lookup: CDR1 SGHVS, CDR2 FNYEAQ. Trimming cost V 1 base and J 4 bases, with 13 bases left between them. The CDR3 region is CASSLGPGLPTGELFF. The CDR3 coding sequence is TGTGCCAGCAGCTTAGGTCCGGGACTTCCCACCGGGGAGCTGTTTTTT.